Presented here are 29 T cell receptor beta chains from one specimen sequenced in a study of blood T cell repertoires in COVID-19. Sequencing used immunoSEQ multiplex PCR; TCRdb keeps in-frame clones, though not all of them. This sample yields 40,000 to 50,000 clones, of which roughly four fifths are seen a single time; roughly 45% belongs to the top ten. Sequencing input: peripheral blood. These receptors originate from a woman of 80 years or more with acute or convalescent COVID-19.

The J gene is TRBJ2-5, the V gene TRBV6-2 or TRBV6-3, with D possibly being TRBD2 (5 bases). The CDR3 extends over 13 amino acids. V lost 2 bases to trimming and J lost 5 bases, with 9 bases between them. Germline V gene lookup returns CDR1 MNHEY and CDR2 SVGEGT. Here the CDR3 reads CASSYVGAETQYF. The DNA of the CDR3 is TGTGCCAGCAGTTACGTGGGAGCGGAGACCCAGTACTTC.

This clone was seen more than once but under ten times. The chain combines TRBV4-2 with TRBJ1-1, with D tentatively TRBD1 (6 bases). Germline V gene data show CDR1 as LGHNA and CDR2 as YNFKEQ. Deletions cut 5 bases from V and 5 bases from J, with 15 bases between. CDR3 length: 14 residues. CDR3 sequence (DNA): TGTGCCAGCAGCTTGGGTATGAGGGGGACTGAAGCTTTCTTT. It encodes CASSLGMRGTEAFF.

This clone was detected a few times. The chain uses TRBV30 and TRBJ1-6; 7 positions agree with TRBD1. This CDR3 contains 12 residues. The V segment lost 7 bases and the J segment 10 bases; nucleotides outside the gene matches: 7. Germline lookup yields CDR1 GTSNPN and CDR2 SVGIG (reference sequence). The CDR3 DNA follows: TGTGCCTCGGGTACAGGGGAATCACCCCTCCACTTT. Translated: CASGTGESPLHF.

The chain has TRBV7-6 and TRBJ1-3; D unresolved. Germline loops: CDR1 SGHVS, CDR2 FNYEAQ. The CDR3 is 14 amino acids. Trimming took off 0 bases at V and 3 bases at J, with 6 bases between the two ends. CDR3 nucleotide sequence: TGTGCCAGCAGCTTAGCCATCGGTGGAAACACCATATATTTT. It is translated as CASSLAIGGNTIYF.

The chain combines TRBV4-1 with TRBJ1-2; 7 positions agree with TRBD1. From germline, CDR1 is MGHRA and CDR2 YSYEKL. The CDR3 is 15 residues long. V lost 1 base and J lost 4; bases outside the gene matches: 6. The CDR3 bases are TGCGCCAGCAGCCAAGTGGGACAGAGCGGCTATGGCTACACCTTC. Amino acids: CASSQVGQSGYGYTF.

V usage is TRBV6-5 and J usage is TRBJ1-1, with unresolved D. The germline V and J ends were trimmed by 7 bases and 7 bases, with 13 bases remaining between them. Germline CDR1 reads MNHEY; CDR2 reads SVGAGI. The CDR3 contains 12 residues. The CDR3 DNA reads TGTGCCAGCATGCCCGTGAGTGGTGAAGCTTTCTTT. This gives the protein CASMPVSGEAFF.

The CDR3 DNA sequence: TGCGCCAGCAGCGCTGGGGGGGGTCTTAATTCACCCCTCCACTTT. Translated: CASSAGGGLNSPLHF. The chain is built from TRBV5-1 and TRBJ1-6; TRBD1 might be the D (5 bases). Germline CDR1 SGHRS, CDR2 YFSETQ. This CDR3 has 15 amino acids. Trimming removed 4 bases from V and 6 bases from J, with 14 bases in between.

This clone has a single count. This chain joins TRBV20-1 and TRBJ2-7; D unresolved. CDR1 and CDR2 from the germline V gene are DFQATT and SNEGSKA (reference sequence). The CDR3 runs 11 residues. V lost 3 bases and J 6 bases, leaving 9 bases between the germline ends. The chain's CDR3 is CSASPGGEQYF. DNA of the CDR3: TGCAGTGCTAGTCCGGGTGGCGAGCAGTACTTC.

The chain joins TRBV27 to TRBJ1-1, with D unresolved. Looked up from germline, CDR1 is MNHEY and CDR2 is SMNVEV (reference sequence). The CDR3 is made up of 13 amino acids. Trimming took 3 bases from V and 3 from J, leaving 8 bases between them. The DNA of the CDR3 is TGTGCCAGCAGTTTCGAAAGAGACACTGAAGCTTTCTTT. The encoded protein is CASSFERDTEAFF.

The rearrangement links TRBV5-4 to TRBJ1-4, with 8 bases identical to TRBD1. The V and J ends lost 4 bases and 0 bases, in that order; junction bases with no gene match: 2. The germline gives CDR1 SGHNT, CDR2 YYREEE (reference sequence). CDR3 length: 15 amino acids. The CDR3 sequence is CASSTGQATNEKLFF. The CDR3 DNA sequence: TGTGCCAGCAGCACGGGACAGGCAACTAATGAAAAACTGTTTTTT.

The rearrangement links TRBV7-2 to TRBJ2-1; TRBD1 agrees at 8 bases. This CDR3 region has 14 residues. After removal of 0 bases from V and 10 bases from J, the junction contained 5 bases not matched to a gene. Per the germline V gene, CDR1 is SGHTA and CDR2 is FQGNSA. The CDR3 spells CASSLAAGGSEQFF. The DNA of the CDR3 is TGTGCCAGCAGCTTAGCTGCAGGGGGCAGCGAGCAGTTCTTC. Combining the CDR3 with reference TRBV7-2 and TRBJ2-1 gives the whole variable domain GAGVSQSPSNKVTEKGKDVELRCDPISGHTALYWYRQSLGQGLEFLIYFQGNSAPDKSGLPSDRFSAERTGGSVSTLTIQRTQQEDSAVYLCASSLAAGGSEQFFGPGTRLTVL.

The sample holds a few counts of this clone. The chain is built from TRBV2 and TRBJ2-7, with TRBD1 identical over 8 bases. The CDR3 covers 12 residues. V was clipped by 6 bases and J by 6 bases; unmatched bases: 4. The V gene's germline CDR1 is SNHLY and CDR2 FYNNEI. For the CDR3, the DNA is TGTGCCAGCAGGTTTACAGGGGGCGAGCAGTACTTC. Translated: CASRFTGGEQYF. Drawing the rest from reference TRBV2 and TRBJ2-7, the complete variable domain is EPEVTQTPSHQVTQMGQEVILRCVPISNHLYFYWYRQILGQKVEFLVSFYNNEISEKSEIFDDQFSVERPDGSNFTLKIRSTKLEDSAMYFCASRFTGGEQYFGPGTRLTVT.

This clone has just one count. J is TRBJ2-1 and V is TRBV20-1; 12 bases map to TRBD1. The germline V gene has CDR1 DFQATT and CDR2 SNEGSKA (reference sequence). The CDR3 length is 15 residues. V was pared by 3 bases and J by 8 bases, with 8 bases of the junction left unmatched. The CDR3 DNA is TGCAGTGCTAGTAAGGGGACAGGGGGCTTCGATGAGCAGTTCTTC. Its translation: CSASKGTGGFDEQFF.

The chain combines TRBV24-1 with TRBJ2-3; 9 bases line up with TRBD2. CDR1 is KGHDR and CDR2 is SFDVKD in the germline V gene. The ends lost 9 bases at V and 3 bases at J; junction bases unmatched: 6. This CDR3 region has 14 residues. CDR3 sequence (DNA): TGTGCCACCGCCCGCGGGGGGGGAACAGATACGCAGTATTTT. Encoded protein: CATARGGGTDTQYF.

The rearrangement links TRBV10-2 to TRBJ1-3, with 7 bases aligning to TRBD1. CDR1 is WSHSY, CDR2 SAAADI, per germline. V trimming: 2 bases; J trimming: 1 base; junction bases outside the gene matches: 2. This CDR3 comprises 15 residues. CDR3 coding DNA: TGCGCCAGCAGTGAGGCAGGGGGTTCTGGAAACACCATATATTTT. This translates into CASSEAGGSGNTIYF.

The rearrangement uses TRBV9 and TRBJ1-3, with TRBD1 as a possible D gene (5 bases). Germline-derived CDR1 and CDR2 are SGDLS and YYNGEE. Trimming pared 4 bases from V and 0 bases from J, leaving 14 bases between. The CDR3 is 16 amino acids. CDR3 in DNA: TGTGCCAGCAGCCCCGGGGGAGGGGTCTCTGGAAACACCATATATTTT. Amino acid sequence: CASSPGGGVSGNTIYF.

The chain is built from TRBV5-1 and TRBJ2-7, with D possibly TRBD2 on 5 matching bases. The CDR3 is made up of 15 amino acids. Germline V gives CDR1 SGHRS, CDR2 YFSETQ. Trimming pared 1 base from V and 5 bases from J, leaving 16 bases between. This chain's CDR3 is CASSLPPTGIDEQYF. The CDR3 nucleotides are TGCGCCAGCAGCTTGCCCCCGACGGGGATCGACGAGCAGTACTTC.

In nucleotides, the CDR3 is TGTGCCAGCAGCGTAGCTAGCGCCCCCACAGATACGCAGTATTTT. This codes for CASSVASAPTDTQYF. This chain joins TRBV9 and TRBJ2-3; D may be TRBD2 (6 bases). There are 15 residues in the CDR3. Trimming took off 0 bases at V and 2 bases at J, with 10 bases between the two ends. CDR1 is SGDLS, CDR2 YYNGEE, per germline.

The chain links TRBV2 to TRBJ2-3; D may be TRBD2 (6 bases). The V end was cut by 10 bases, the J end by 0 bases, with 14 bases between. The CDR3 is made up of 14 amino acids. The germline V gene has CDR1 SNHLY and CDR2 FYNNEI. The CDR3 loop is CATQRDLSTDTQYF. Written as DNA, the CDR3 is TGTGCCACCCAAAGGGACTTGAGCACAGATACGCAGTATTTT.

The J gene is TRBJ1-6, the V gene TRBV30, with D possibly being TRBD1 (5 bases). V was pared by 4 bases and J by 9 bases, with 13 bases between. Germline lookup yields CDR1 GTSNPN and CDR2 SVGIG (reference sequence). This CDR3 has 13 amino acids. This CDR3 reads CAWTRAELSPLHF. The CDR3 region has the DNA TGTGCCTGGACCAGGGCAGAGCTTTCACCCCTCCACTTT.

This chain connects TRBV5-5 to TRBJ1-2, with 8 bases lining up with TRBD1. V lost 3 bases to trimming and J lost 10 bases; unmatched junction nucleotides: 8. From germline, CDR1 is SGHKS and CDR2 YYEKEE (reference sequence). The CDR3 extends over 13 amino acids. The CDR3 bases are TGTGCCAGCAGCTCGACAGGGGAGACTATCTACACCTTC. Protein sequence: CASSSTGETIYTF.

This sequence joins TRBV19 and TRBJ2-3, with D tentatively TRBD1 (6 bases). The CDR3 consists of 13 residues. V lost 3 bases and J 5 bases, leaving 9 bases between the germline ends. Germline assignment: CDR1 LNHDA and CDR2 SQIVND (reference sequence). CDR3 residues: CASSIQGGDTQYF. In nucleotides, the CDR3 is TGTGCCAGTAGTATTCAAGGGGGAGATACGCAGTATTTT.

The CDR3 coding sequence is TGTGCCAGTAGTACGACAGGGGGCAACAACTATGGCTACACCTTC. This sequence encodes CASSTTGGNNYGYTF. This chain joins TRBV19 and TRBJ1-2; 10 nucleotides agree with TRBD1. The CDR3 consists of 15 residues. The trim removed 4 bases at V and 2 bases at J, leaving 4 bases unmatched. Germline-derived CDR1 and CDR2 are LNHDA and SQIVND (reference sequence).

This clone has just a few counts. The V gene is TRBV4-1, the J gene TRBJ2-1, with D possibly matching TRBD1 (6 bases). The germline V and J ends were trimmed by 0 bases and 5 bases, with 14 bases remaining between them. Germline V gene lookup returns CDR1 MGHRA and CDR2 YSYEKL. CDR3 length: 16 amino acids. As DNA, the CDR3 is TGCGCCAGCAGCCAAGATCAGGGGATTTACCACAATGAGCAGTTCTTC. Residues: CASSQDQGIYHNEQFF.

Here the CDR3 DNA reads TGTGCCAGTAGCCGGCAGGGCGGAACTGAAGCTTTCTTT. It translates to CASSRQGGTEAFF. The genes are TRBV19 and TRBJ1-1; maybe TRBD1 (5 bases). CDR1 and CDR2 from the germline V gene are LNHDA and SQIVND (reference sequence). Trimming removed 6 bases from V and 5 bases from J, with 13 bases in between. There are 13 residues in the CDR3.

The rearrangement joins TRBV18 to TRBJ1-3; no firm D call. Trimming removed 2 bases at V and 0 bases at J, with 8 bases between. Germline V gene lookup returns CDR1 KGHSH and CDR2 LQKENI. This CDR3 is built from 15 residues. CDR3 coding DNA: TGTGCCAGCTCACCAAGCGGGTACTCTGGAAACACCATATATTTT. This sequence encodes CASSPSGYSGNTIYF.

This clone was observed once. The chain has TRBV27 and TRBJ2-2; TRBD1 might be the D (6 bases). CDR3 size: 14 residues. The germline V gene has CDR1 MNHEY and CDR2 SMNVEV (reference sequence). With 3 bases removed from V and 7 bases from J, the gap between germline ends came to 12 bases. The CDR3 region has the DNA TGTGCCAGCAGTTTTCCACAGGGCGGCGGGGAGCTGTTTTTT. Its protein is CASSFPQGGGELFF.

To note about this clone: One junction end disagrees with the germline gene, perhaps due to a read error. This chain uses TRBV15 with TRBJ2-1; D uncertain. This CDR3 comprises 12 residues. Germline CDR1 and CDR2: LNHNV and YYDKDF (reference sequence). The CDR3 protein is CATSRTYNEQFF. The CDR3 coding sequence is TGTGCCACCAGCAGAACCTATAATGAGCAGTTCTTC.

This chain uses TRBV2 with TRBJ1-2; 8 nucleotides agree with TRBD1. Germline-derived CDR1 and CDR2 are SNHLY and FYNNEI. This CDR3 has 13 residues. Germline trimming cut 3 bases from V and 4 bases from J; bases unmatched to any gene: 1. The CDR3 DNA is TGTGCCAGCAGTGACGACAGGGGCTATGGCTACACCTTC. Protein product: CASSDDRGYGYTF.